The rows below give T cell receptor beta chains drawn from one sample of a study of blood T cell repertoires in COVID-19. Sequencing used immunoSEQ multiplex PCR; TCRdb keeps in-frame clones, though not all of them. Of roughly 230,000 clones in the sample, around nine tenths were seen once. The sample taken for sequencing was PBMCs or T cells enriched from blood (not recorded which). The receptor source for this set is a man in his thirties or forties in a cohort exposed to, infected with or recovered from COVID-19 (not recorded which). CDR3s include the opening cysteine and the closing phenylalanine or tryptophan. D genes are given only for firm matches. Size tells how often a clone was seen (once, few, many) or the class of an expanded clone, and some rows leave it out.

d_call	clone_size	v_call	j_call	cdr3_nt	cdr3_aa
TRBD1	.	TRBV19	TRBJ1-2	TGTGCCAGTACGGGGGCAAAACAGGGGAAACAAAGCTATGGCTACACCTTC	CASTGAKQGKQSYGYTF
TRBD2	few	TRBV4-1	TRBJ2-1	TGCGCCAGCAGCCAAGATCCCAGCGGGAGGAGTAGTGAGCAGTTCTTC	CASSQDPSGRSSEQFF
.	.	TRBV28	TRBJ2-2	TGTGCCAGCAGTTTATTTCCAGGACTGTCAGGCGGGGAGCTGTTTTTT	CASSLFPGLSGGELFF
TRBD1	.	TRBV28	TRBJ1-5	TGTGCCAGCAGCACATCCGGACAGGGACGGCAGCCCCAGCATTTT	CASSTSGQGRQPQHF
.	.	TRBV7-3	TRBJ2-7	TGTGCCAGCAGCTTATTAGGTGAGGTGTCCGAGCAGTACTTC	CASSLLGEVSEQYF
TRBD2	.	TRBV6-2/TRBV6-3	TRBJ2-7	TGTGCCAGCAGTTCCGATCTAGCGGGAGGTCAAAGCTCCTACGAGCAGTACTTC	CASSSDLAGGQSSYEQYF
TRBD1	.	TRBV18	TRBJ1-1	TGTGCCAGCTCACCTATAGTCGCAGGGGGCAACACTGAAGCTTTCTTT	CASSPIVAGGNTEAFF
.	few	TRBV18	TRBJ1-1	TGTGCCAGCTCACATTTTAGCCCGTCCTTTAAGAACACTGAAGCTTTCTTT	CASSHFSPSFKNTEAFF
.	.	TRBV5-5	TRBJ1-2	TGTGCCAGCAGCTTGTGGCAGGGTGAATACTATGGCTACACCTTC	CASSLWQGEYYGYTF
TRBD2	once	TRBV3-1/TRBV3-2	TRBJ2-1	TGTGCCAGCAGCCCCGAGGGACTAGCGGGAGGTCTCTACAATGAGCAGTTCTTC	CASSPEGLAGGLYNEQFF
.	.	TRBV7-9	TRBJ1-4	TGTGCCAGTTCCTCTGGGAGGACTAATGAAAAACTGTTTTTT	CASSSGRTNEKLFF
.	.	TRBV7-2	TRBJ2-5	TGTGCCAGCAGCTTGTCGAACGGGGACCAAGAGACCCAGTACTTC	CASSLSNGDQETQYF
.	.	TRBV7-9	TRBJ1-3	TGTGCCAGCAGCTTAGTCGGACATAATCCATACACCATATATTTT	CASSLVGHNPYTIYF
.	.	TRBV11-2	TRBJ1-1	TGTGCCAGCAGCCGTTTAACAGGGACCCGAGGCACTGAAGCTTTCTTT	CASSRLTGTRGTEAFF
TRBD1	.	TRBV28	TRBJ2-3	TGTGCCAGCAGTCCCGACAGGGGAAAGTATTTT	CASSPDRGKYF
.	.	TRBV6-5	TRBJ1-1	TGTGCCAGCCTATCCGGGGGAAGGAACACTGAAGCTTTCTTT	CASLSGGRNTEAFF
.	.	TRBV2	TRBJ1-5	TGTGCCAGCAGTGTCTCGGGTTTACTAAATCAGCCCCAGCATTTT	CASSVSGLLNQPQHF
.	few	TRBV2	TRBJ1-2	TGTGCCAGCAACCAAAGAGGACATACGGACGGCTACACCTTC	CASNQRGHTDGYTF
TRBD1	.	TRBV27	TRBJ1-6	TGTGCCAGCAGTTTATCTCCGGGACAGCAATACTTCCATTCACCCCTCCACTTT	CASSLSPGQQYFHSPLHF
.	.	TRBV7-2	TRBJ1-5	TGTGCCAGCAGCCCCGACATCCATCAGCCCCAGCATTTT	CASSPDIHQPQHF
.	.	TRBV5-1	TRBJ1-2	TGCGCCAGCACCGAAGCTTATGGGAGAGGCTACACCTTC	CASTEAYGRGYTF
TRBD1	.	TRBV28	TRBJ2-2	TGTGCCAGCAGTTCGGAGGGACAGGTCATCACCGGGGAGCTGTTTTTT	CASSSEGQVITGELFF
.	.	TRBV25-1	TRBJ1-6	TGTGCCAGCAGTGGAATAGGACAGTCTAATTCACCCCTCCACTTT	CASSGIGQSNSPLHF
.	.	TRBV7-2	TRBJ1-2	TGTGCCAGCAGCTTAGATAGTCAGGGTTGGCTCGATGGCTACACCTTC	CASSLDSQGWLDGYTF
.	.	TRBV19	TRBJ2-1	TGTGCCAGTAGTACTAGCTCCTACAATGAGCAGTTCTTC	CASSTSSYNEQFF
TRBD1	.	TRBV13	TRBJ1-4	TGTGCCAGCAGCTTAGGACAGGGGAAACTGTTTTTT	CASSLGQGKLFF
TRBD1	once	TRBV6-5	TRBJ2-7	TGTGCCAGCAGTTTCGGACAGGGGGCGAGGTCCCACGAGCAGTACTTC	CASSFGQGARSHEQYF
TRBD1	.	TRBV6-1	TRBJ1-6	TGTGCCAGCAGTGAAGGCAGGGGGAGTAATTCACCCCTCCACTTT	CASSEGRGSNSPLHF
.	.	TRBV27	TRBJ1-3	TGTGCCAGCAGCGTACAGGGACCCGGAAACACCATATATTTT	CASSVQGPGNTIYF
.	.	TRBV7-2	TRBJ1-3	TGTGCCAGCAGCTTGGGAGACAGGCACTCTGGAAACACCATATATTTT	CASSLGDRHSGNTIYF
TRBD1	.	TRBV12-5	TRBJ1-2	TGTGCTAGTGGTTTGACCGGACAGGGGACATCCTATGGCTACACCTTC	CASGLTGQGTSYGYTF
TRBD1	.	TRBV7-2	TRBJ1-5	TGTGCCAGCAGCAAATCGGGACAGTTAAATCAGCCCCAGCATTTT	CASSKSGQLNQPQHF
TRBD2	.	TRBV20-1	TRBJ2-1	TGCAGTGCTAGTGGGCCCGGGACTAGCGGGACGGGTGAGCAGTTCTTC	CSASGPGTSGTGEQFF
TRBD2	.	TRBV7-2	TRBJ2-3	TGTGCCAGCAGCCGGCCGGGGACTAGCTTGTATTTT	CASSRPGTSLYF
.	.	TRBV5-1	TRBJ2-6	TGCGCCAGCAGCTTGGGGCCAGGCTTCCCCGTCTTTAGCTCTGGGGCCAACGTCCTGACTTTC	CASSLGPGFPVFSSGANVLTF
TRBD2	.	TRBV5-5	TRBJ2-7	TGTGCCAGCAGCTCCGGTACTACTAGCGTCTACGAGCAGTACTTC	CASSSGTTSVYEQYF